This TCR beta chain came from a study of shared clonotypes between healthy human individuals. Study background: Ranging from 18 to 49 in age, donors were a couple of women and a few men. Per-donor plates numbered three CD4 naive, three CD4 memory, two CD8 naive and one CD8 memory.

The table came from immunoSEQ multiplex PCR; TCRdb's copy has only in-frame clones and leaves some out. This sample has about 1.1 million clones, with 70% to 80% found just once. The sample holds a few counts of this clone. The junction had 8 bases not matched to a gene; V was cut back by 9 bases and J by 2 bases. Germline V CDR1 and CDR2: SGHTS, YDEGEE. CDR3 length: 15 residues. Sample: memory CD4+ T cells from PBMCs. This sample's subset: CD45RA-negative fraction. The clonotype originates from a man aged 18 to 35 in good health. Some clones in this sample may be carry-over from other donors' samples. V usage is TRBV5-8 and J usage is TRBJ2-2; 9 bases are a match to TRBD1. The CDR3 DNA reads as TGTGCCATCGCGCGGGACAGGGCTAACACCGGGGAGCTGTTTTTT. It specifies CAIARDRANTGELFF.